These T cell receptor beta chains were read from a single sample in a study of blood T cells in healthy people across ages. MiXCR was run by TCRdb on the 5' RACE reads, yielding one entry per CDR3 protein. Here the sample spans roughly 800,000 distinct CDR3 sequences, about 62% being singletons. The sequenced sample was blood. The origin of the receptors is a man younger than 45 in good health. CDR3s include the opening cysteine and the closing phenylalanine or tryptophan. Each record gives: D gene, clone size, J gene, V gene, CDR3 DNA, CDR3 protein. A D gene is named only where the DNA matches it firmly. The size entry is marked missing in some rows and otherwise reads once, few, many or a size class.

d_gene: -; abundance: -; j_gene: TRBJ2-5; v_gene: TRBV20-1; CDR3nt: TGCAGTGCTGACCTGGGACGTAAGGAGACCCAGTACTTC; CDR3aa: CSADLGRKETQYF
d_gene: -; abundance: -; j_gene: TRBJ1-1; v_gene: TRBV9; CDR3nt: TGTGCCAGCAGCCCACATGCGGGCCCTGAAGCTTTCTTT; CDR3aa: CASSPHAGPEAFF
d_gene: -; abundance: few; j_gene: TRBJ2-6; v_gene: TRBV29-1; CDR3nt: TGCAGCGTTTCCGGGCTCAAACCGGGAGGGGCCAACGTCCTGACTTTC; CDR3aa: CSVSGLKPGGANVLTF
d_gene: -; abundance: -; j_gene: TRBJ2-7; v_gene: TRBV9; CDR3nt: TGTGCCAGCAGCGTAGGGACTACCGGCTACGAGCAGTACTTC; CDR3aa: CASSVGTTGYEQYF
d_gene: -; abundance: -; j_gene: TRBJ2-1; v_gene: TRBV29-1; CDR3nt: TGCAGCGTTGAAGAGGGCTTGAATGAGCAGTTCTTC; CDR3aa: CSVEEGLNEQFF
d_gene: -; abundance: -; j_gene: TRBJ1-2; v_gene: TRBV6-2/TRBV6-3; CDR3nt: TGTGCCAGCAGCAACGCAGGGGCCGGAGGCTATGGCTACACCTTC; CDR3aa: CASSNAGAGGYGYTF
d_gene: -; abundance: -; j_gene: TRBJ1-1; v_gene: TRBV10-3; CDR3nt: TGTGTCATAAAAGCCTCGGTAAACACTGAAGCTTTCTTT; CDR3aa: CVIKASVNTEAFF
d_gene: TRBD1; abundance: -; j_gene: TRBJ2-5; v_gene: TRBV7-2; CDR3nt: TGTGCCAGCAGCTCCGAACGGGACAGGGAGGGAGAGACCCAGTACTTC; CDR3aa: CASSSERDREGETQYF
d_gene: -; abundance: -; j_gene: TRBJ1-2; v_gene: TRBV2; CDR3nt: TGTGCCAGCAGTTCCCTGCGCAGCGAGTTAGCTAACTATGGCTACACCTTC; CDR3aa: CASSSLRSELANYGYTF
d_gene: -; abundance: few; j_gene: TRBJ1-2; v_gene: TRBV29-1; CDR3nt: TGCAGCGTTGAAGTGGAGAGCTATGGCTACACCTTC; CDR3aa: CSVEVESYGYTF
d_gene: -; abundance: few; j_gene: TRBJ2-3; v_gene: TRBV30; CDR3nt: TGTGCCGGGACCGCATCAGATACGCAGTATTTT; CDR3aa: CAGTASDTQYF
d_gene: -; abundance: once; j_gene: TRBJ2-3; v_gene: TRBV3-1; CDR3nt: TGTGCCAGCAGCCAAGTAATGACAGATACGCAGTATTTT; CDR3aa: CASSQVMTDTQYF
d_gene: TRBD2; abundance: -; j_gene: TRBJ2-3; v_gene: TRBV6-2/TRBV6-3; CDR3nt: TGTGCCAGCAGTCGACGGGGACTAGCGGGACTTGATACGCAGTATTTT; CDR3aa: CASSRRGLAGLDTQYF
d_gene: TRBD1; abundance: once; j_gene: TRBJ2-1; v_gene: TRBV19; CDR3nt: TGTGCCAGTCTTCCGGGACAGGATTACAATGAGCAGTTCTTC; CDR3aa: CASLPGQDYNEQFF
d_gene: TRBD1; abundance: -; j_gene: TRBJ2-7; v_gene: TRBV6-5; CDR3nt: TGTGCCAGCAGTGAGACAACCTACAGGGGCTACGAGCAGTACTTC; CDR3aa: CASSETTYRGYEQYF
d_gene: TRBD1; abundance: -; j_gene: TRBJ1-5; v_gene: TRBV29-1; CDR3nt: TGCAGCGTTCGACAGGGTAATCAGCCCCAGCATTTT; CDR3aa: CSVRQGNQPQHF
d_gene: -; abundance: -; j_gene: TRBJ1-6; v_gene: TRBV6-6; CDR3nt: TGTGCCAGCAGGGACCCGAGCTCCTATAATTCACCCCTCCACTTT; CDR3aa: CASRDPSSYNSPLHF
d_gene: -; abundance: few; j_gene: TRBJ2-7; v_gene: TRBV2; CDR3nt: TGTGCCAGCAGTGAAGGGGGGTCCTCCTACGAGCAGTACTTC; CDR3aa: CASSEGGSSYEQYF
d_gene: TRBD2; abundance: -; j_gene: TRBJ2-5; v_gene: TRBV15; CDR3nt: TGTGCCACCGGGGAGGGGTACCAAGAGACCCAGTACTTC; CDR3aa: CATGEGYQETQYF
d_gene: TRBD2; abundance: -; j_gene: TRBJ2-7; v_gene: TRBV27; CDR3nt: TGTGCCAGCCAATTGGCGGGGGGAACAGCCTACGAGCAGTACTTC; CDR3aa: CASQLAGGTAYEQYF
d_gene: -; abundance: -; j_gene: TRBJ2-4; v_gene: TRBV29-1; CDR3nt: TGCAGCGTTGAGCCCCCGGGAAACATTCAGTACTTC; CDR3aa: CSVEPPGNIQYF
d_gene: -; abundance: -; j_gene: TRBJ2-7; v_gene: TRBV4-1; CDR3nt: TGCGCCAGCAGCCACCCCGGGACCGGAGCCTACGAGCAGTACTTC; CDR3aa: CASSHPGTGAYEQYF
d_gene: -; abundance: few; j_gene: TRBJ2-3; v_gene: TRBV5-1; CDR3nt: TGCGCCAGCAGCTTGGATTTCGGTACGCAGTATTTT; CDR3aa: CASSLDFGTQYF
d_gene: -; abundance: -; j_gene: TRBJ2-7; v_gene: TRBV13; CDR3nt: TGTGCCAGCAGCCCCCCACTAAAGGACAGTTACTCCTACAATGAGCAGTACTTC; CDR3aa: CASSPPLKDSYSYNEQYF
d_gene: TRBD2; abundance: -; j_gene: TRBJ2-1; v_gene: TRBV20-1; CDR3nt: TGCAGTGCTAGCGAGTTTCCGGGACTAGCGGGGGGGCGGCCCTACAATGAGCAGTTCTTC; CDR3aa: CSASEFPGLAGGRPYNEQFF
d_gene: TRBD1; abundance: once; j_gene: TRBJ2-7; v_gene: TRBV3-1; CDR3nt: TGTGCCAGCAGCCAAGAGGGACAGGGGGGTCGCGAGCAGTACTTC; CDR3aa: CASSQEGQGGREQYF
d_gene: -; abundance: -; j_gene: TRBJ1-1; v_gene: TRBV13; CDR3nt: TGTGCCAGCAGGGAGAACGCTGAAGCTTTCTTT; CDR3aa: CASRENAEAFF
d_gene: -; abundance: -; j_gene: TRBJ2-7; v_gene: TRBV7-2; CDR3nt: TGTGCCAGCAGCTGGGGGAGGAACGAAATATACGAGCAGTACTTC; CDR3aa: CASSWGRNEIYEQYF
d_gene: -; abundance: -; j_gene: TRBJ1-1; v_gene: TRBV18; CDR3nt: TGTGCCAGCTCACCACAAGTGAACACTGAAGCTTTCTTT; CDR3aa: CASSPQVNTEAFF